The rows below give T cell receptor beta chains drawn from one sample of a study of regulatory T cells. Some clones are missing from TCRdb's copy, which holds only in-frame ones; the method was immunoSEQ multiplex PCR. In the table there are about 17,000 clones, 70% to 85% of which are singletons. Input material: conventional CD4+ T cells sorted from blood. These TCRs come from a young adult with CD3G deficiency. Both conserved end residues are part of each CDR3. The D gene is left open where the match is weak.

V gene: TRBV15; D gene: .; J gene: TRBJ2-7; CDR3 protein: CATSRDRRGHGDEQYF
V gene: TRBV5-5; D gene: .; J gene: TRBJ1-6; CDR3 protein: CASTIGPIYSPLHF
V gene: TRBV30; D gene: .; J gene: TRBJ1-5; CDR3 protein: CAWSGKGEQPQHF
V gene: TRBV7-9; D gene: .; J gene: TRBJ1-3; CDR3 protein: CASSLMYGGNTIYF
V gene: TRBV28; D gene: TRBD2; J gene: TRBJ2-5; CDR3 protein: CASSGSGGETQYF
V gene: TRBV7-2; D gene: .; J gene: TRBJ2-7; CDR3 protein: CASSLLPSYEQYF
V gene: TRBV28; D gene: TRBD1; J gene: TRBJ2-1; CDR3 protein: CASSFGGTGDNEQFF
V gene: TRBV7-9; D gene: .; J gene: TRBJ1-1; CDR3 protein: CASSATGNTEAFF
V gene: TRBV28; D gene: .; J gene: TRBJ1-5; CDR3 protein: CASSRAWLGARNQPQHF
V gene: TRBV28; D gene: .; J gene: TRBJ1-5; CDR3 protein: CASSFKGLSQPQHF
V gene: TRBV28; D gene: .; J gene: TRBJ1-5; CDR3 protein: CASSFSRALPNQPQHF
V gene: TRBV28; D gene: .; J gene: TRBJ1-4; CDR3 protein: CASSLLSPGAIGKLFF
V gene: TRBV5-1; D gene: TRBD1; J gene: TRBJ2-6; CDR3 protein: CASSLRGQGVPGANVLTF
V gene: TRBV5-1; D gene: .; J gene: TRBJ1-1; CDR3 protein: CASSLEGAPWDTEAFF
V gene: TRBV19; D gene: .; J gene: TRBJ1-3; CDR3 protein: CASSMGGGQDTIYF
V gene: TRBV6-1; D gene: .; J gene: TRBJ1-1; CDR3 protein: CASSRVWDTEAFF
V gene: TRBV18; D gene: .; J gene: TRBJ1-2; CDR3 protein: CASSVDAGGGYTF
V gene: TRBV6-6; D gene: TRBD1; J gene: TRBJ1-1; CDR3 protein: CASSLQGASTEAFF
V gene: TRBV10-3; D gene: .; J gene: TRBJ2-7; CDR3 protein: CAISEGFPTGEQYF
V gene: TRBV5-1; D gene: TRBD2; J gene: TRBJ2-1; CDR3 protein: CASSLFGTSIGNEQFF
V gene: TRBV19; D gene: .; J gene: TRBJ1-5; CDR3 protein: CASRGRDGYNQPQHF
V gene: TRBV5-1; D gene: TRBD1; J gene: TRBJ2-4; CDR3 protein: CASSATGTGENIQYF
V gene: TRBV11-2; D gene: TRBD1; J gene: TRBJ2-1; CDR3 protein: CASSSGQGYNEQFF
V gene: TRBV5-1; D gene: .; J gene: TRBJ2-7; CDR3 protein: CASSFGQPMDEQYF
V gene: TRBV27; D gene: .; J gene: TRBJ2-5; CDR3 protein: CASSLGARWGETQYF
V gene: TRBV6-5; D gene: .; J gene: TRBJ2-7; CDR3 protein: CASRDLAGYEQYF
V gene: TRBV28; D gene: .; J gene: TRBJ2-1; CDR3 protein: CASSPWGKRSYNEQFF
V gene: TRBV7-9; D gene: .; J gene: TRBJ1-2; CDR3 protein: CASSLGQSYGYTF
V gene: TRBV19; D gene: .; J gene: TRBJ1-1; CDR3 protein: CASSSDTDTEAFF
V gene: TRBV28; D gene: TRBD2; J gene: TRBJ2-7; CDR3 protein: CASSLYRLAGPYEQYF
V gene: TRBV7-2; D gene: TRBD1; J gene: TRBJ1-6; CDR3 protein: CASSRTGDNSPLHF
V gene: TRBV19; D gene: TRBD1; J gene: TRBJ1-2; CDR3 protein: CASSSHAGQGRGYTF
V gene: TRBV28; D gene: .; J gene: TRBJ2-3; CDR3 protein: CASSLADTQYF
V gene: TRBV5-1; D gene: .; J gene: TRBJ1-1; CDR3 protein: CASKATANTEAFF
V gene: TRBV28; D gene: .; J gene: .; CDR3 protein: CASSKGGGYEQYF
V gene: TRBV10-3; D gene: TRBD1; J gene: TRBJ1-1; CDR3 protein: CATRQGPNTEAFF
V gene: TRBV28; D gene: .; J gene: TRBJ2-6; CDR3 protein: CASSLQRPTGANVLTF
V gene: TRBV11-2; D gene: .; J gene: TRBJ2-7; CDR3 protein: CASSPRGRGADEQYF
V gene: TRBV11-2; D gene: .; J gene: TRBJ1-1; CDR3 protein: CASSPNLNTEAFF
V gene: TRBV6-1; D gene: .; J gene: TRBJ2-6; CDR3 protein: CASSGPDGQPANVLTF
V gene: TRBV28; D gene: .; J gene: TRBJ2-7; CDR3 protein: CASSLYGTDYEQYF
V gene: TRBV19; D gene: .; J gene: TRBJ1-1; CDR3 protein: CASKIWGLGETEAFF
V gene: TRBV28; D gene: .; J gene: TRBJ1-1; CDR3 protein: CASSLYQGYTEAFF
V gene: TRBV19; D gene: .; J gene: TRBJ2-6; CDR3 protein: CASSAYTGANVLTF
V gene: TRBV28; D gene: .; J gene: TRBJ1-1; CDR3 protein: CASSLRQGRAFF
V gene: TRBV27; D gene: .; J gene: TRBJ2-7; CDR3 protein: CASSPSRGPYEQYF
V gene: TRBV28; D gene: TRBD2; J gene: TRBJ2-6; CDR3 protein: CASSFVGGMISGANVLTF
V gene: TRBV11-2; D gene: TRBD1; J gene: TRBJ2-7; CDR3 protein: CASSPGRARGSSYEQYF
V gene: TRBV6-1; D gene: .; J gene: TRBJ1-1; CDR3 protein: CASSGWGNTEAFF
V gene: TRBV7-9; D gene: .; J gene: TRBJ2-1; CDR3 protein: CASSPLGDRRGPQFF
V gene: TRBV5-1; D gene: .; J gene: TRBJ2-2; CDR3 protein: CASSLSLANTGELFF
V gene: TRBV5-1; D gene: .; J gene: TRBJ1-2; CDR3 protein: CASSFQRGGYTF
V gene: TRBV5-1; D gene: .; J gene: TRBJ1-1; CDR3 protein: CASSSGPSLEAFF
V gene: TRBV7-9; D gene: .; J gene: TRBJ1-1; CDR3 protein: CASSAQSEAFF
V gene: TRBV7-9; D gene: .; J gene: TRBJ2-1; CDR3 protein: CASSLAEGLHNEQFF
V gene: TRBV5-6; D gene: .; J gene: TRBJ2-5; CDR3 protein: CASSLVADQETQYF
V gene: TRBV28; D gene: TRBD1; J gene: TRBJ2-4; CDR3 protein: CASSPQGAAKNIQYF
V gene: TRBV19; D gene: .; J gene: TRBJ2-5; CDR3 protein: CASSMTSGRWETQYF
V gene: TRBV6-5; D gene: .; J gene: TRBJ1-2; CDR3 protein: CASSSKEIGQAYGYTF